The text below deals with one T cell receptor beta chain. Its matching antigen is unknown. 60 Vbeta and 13 Jbeta primers were used in PCR. The table came from immunoSEQ multiplex PCR; TCRdb's copy has only in-frame clones and leaves some out. The sample lists more than 95,000 clones, approximately 77% occurring once. The data originate from a study of cytomegalovirus exposure and HLA in healthy donors. Study-wide results and limits: Most TCR sequences were rare, but some public TCRs occurred in many donors.

The CDR3 covers 16 residues. Trimming left V 2 bases short and J 4 bases short, with 15 bases between. The germline V gene encodes CDR1 SEHNR and CDR2 FQNEAQ (reference sequence). Material: PBMCs. The V call is TRBV7-9, the J call TRBJ1-5; no clear D gene. The receptor's source is a middle-aged man in good health and CMV-seropositive. The CDR3 loop is CASSLSSLGGNQPQHF. The CDR3 DNA sequence: TGTGCCAGCAGCTTAAGTAGTTTGGGAGGGAATCAGCCCCAGCATTTT.